The rows below give T cell receptor beta chains drawn from one sample of a study of blood T cells in healthy people across ages. Each CDR3 protein gets one entry after TCRdb re-called the 5' RACE reads with MiXCR. Altogether roughly 680,000 distinct CDR3 sequences are present, 45% to 50% being singletons, with the ten largest covering 30% to 35%. Sequenced sample: blood. These receptors were obtained from a woman aged 55 to 70 in good health. The CDR3 runs from the conserved cysteine through the conserved F or W. A D gene is named only where the DNA matches it firmly. A row's size may be missing; if present it is once, few, many or a size class.

v_call: TRBV29-1
clone_size: -
cdr3_length: 14
d_call: -
j_call: TRBJ2-1
cdr3_nt: TGCAGCGTTGGCGCAGTCGCTAACTACAATGAGCAGTTCTTC
cdr3_aa: CSVGAVANYNEQFF

v_call: TRBV4-2
clone_size: -
cdr3_length: 15
d_call: -
j_call: TRBJ2-1
cdr3_nt: TGTGCCAGCAGCCCGACTACCTCAGCCAACAATGAGCAGTTCTTC
cdr3_aa: CASSPTTSANNEQFF

v_call: TRBV28
clone_size: -
cdr3_length: 14
d_call: -
j_call: TRBJ1-6
cdr3_nt: TGTGCCAGCAGTTTAAGGCCCTATTTTTCACCCCTCCACTTT
cdr3_aa: CASSLRPYFSPLHF

v_call: TRBV10-3
clone_size: -
cdr3_length: 16
d_call: TRBD1
j_call: TRBJ2-5
cdr3_nt: TGTGCCATCAGTGAGTCGCTGGACAGGGATAGAGAGACCCAGTACTTC
cdr3_aa: CAISESLDRDRETQYF

v_call: TRBV29-1
clone_size: many
cdr3_length: 12
d_call: TRBD1
j_call: TRBJ2-4
cdr3_nt: TGCAGCGTTGCCCAGGGGGCAACCATTCAGTACTTC
cdr3_aa: CSVAQGATIQYF

v_call: TRBV28
clone_size: -
cdr3_length: 15
d_call: TRBD2
j_call: TRBJ2-1
cdr3_nt: TGTGCCAGCAGTTTGCTAGCGGGAGACTACAATGAGCAGTTCTTC
cdr3_aa: CASSLLAGDYNEQFF

v_call: TRBV21-1
clone_size: -
cdr3_length: 18
d_call: -
j_call: TRBJ2-4
cdr3_nt: TGTGCCAGCAGGGTTCGGGGACGGTGGCTTCCCGCCAAAAACATTCAGTACTTC
cdr3_aa: CASRVRGRWLPAKNIQYF

v_call: TRBV11-2
clone_size: few
cdr3_length: 15
d_call: -
j_call: TRBJ2-7
cdr3_nt: TGTGCCAGCAGCTCCCTGCTCGAGGGAAGCAATGAGCAGTACTTC
cdr3_aa: CASSSLLEGSNEQYF

v_call: TRBV20-1
clone_size: -
cdr3_length: 14
d_call: -
j_call: TRBJ2-7
cdr3_nt: TGCAGTGCTAGCCCAGAGCAGGGTGGTTACGAGCAGTACTTC
cdr3_aa: CSASPEQGGYEQYF

v_call: TRBV5-5
clone_size: few
cdr3_length: 16
d_call: TRBD1
j_call: TRBJ2-7
cdr3_nt: TGTGCCAGCAGCTTGGGAGGGACAGCCAGATCCTACGAGCAGTACTTC
cdr3_aa: CASSLGGTARSYEQYF

v_call: TRBV27
clone_size: -
cdr3_length: 14
d_call: -
j_call: TRBJ1-6
cdr3_nt: TGTGCCAGCACCAGAGGGGGAAATAATTCACCCCTCCACTTT
cdr3_aa: CASTRGGNNSPLHF

v_call: TRBV15
clone_size: few
cdr3_length: 15
d_call: TRBD2
j_call: TRBJ2-5
cdr3_nt: TGTGCCACCAGCAGAGATCCCGACAGCGGGGCGACCCAGTACTTC
cdr3_aa: CATSRDPDSGATQYF

v_call: TRBV28
clone_size: -
cdr3_length: 16
d_call: TRBD2
j_call: TRBJ2-1
cdr3_nt: TGTGCCAGCAGTTCATTTACTAGCGGGTCCTACAATGAGCAGTTCTTC
cdr3_aa: CASSSFTSGSYNEQFF

v_call: TRBV7-9
clone_size: once
cdr3_length: 16
d_call: -
j_call: TRBJ2-3
cdr3_nt: TGTGCCAGCAGCCCGCCCCAGCGGGCTAGCACAGATACGCAGTATTTT
cdr3_aa: CASSPPQRASTDTQYF

v_call: TRBV20-1
clone_size: -
cdr3_length: 13
d_call: TRBD2
j_call: TRBJ2-1
cdr3_nt: TGCAGTGCCCCTCCCGGACTAGCGGGAGAGGAGTTCTTC
cdr3_aa: CSAPPGLAGEEFF

v_call: TRBV7-2
clone_size: -
cdr3_length: 14
d_call: -
j_call: TRBJ1-5
cdr3_nt: TGTGCCAGCAGCCTCTTACAGGGACCCCAGCCCCAGCATTTT
cdr3_aa: CASSLLQGPQPQHF